This T cell receptor beta chain was obtained from a study of T cells in localized non-small cell lung cancer. Trimming left V 4 bases short and J 1 base short, with 7 bases between. Germline V gives CDR1 GTSNPN, CDR2 SVGIG (reference sequence). The CDR3 runs 12 residues. Regarding the study as a whole: Higher blood T cell density went with longer overall survival. Adjacent lung was found to contain a median approximately 60 of the top 100 tumor clones. Peak T cell clonality was found in uninvolved adjacent lung, exceeding tumor.

To note about this clone: Its antigen is undetermined.

The repertoire was sequenced with immunoSEQ multiplex PCR; TCRdb's copy has only in-frame clones and lacks some. The repertoire has 25,000 to 30,000 clones, around 90% of them found once; the top ten carry approximately 3%. The sequence was collected from a woman aged 18 to 55 with stage I lung adenocarcinoma. Sample: peripheral blood, taken before any cancer treatment. The chain recombines TRBV30 with TRBJ1-1; unclear D gene. The CDR3: CAWNTENTEAFF. The CDR3 bases are TGTGCCTGGAATACAGAGAACACTGAAGCTTTCTTT. The whole variable domain, filled in from reference TRBV30 and TRBJ1-1, reads SQTIHQWPATLVQPVGSPLSLECTVEGTSNPNLYWYRQAAGRGLQLLFYSVGIGQISSEVPQNLSASRPQDRQFILSSKKLLLSDSGFYLCAWNTENTEAFFGQGTRLTVV.